This T cell receptor (beta chain) was captured in a study of T cells after yellow fever vaccination. Overall study: The fractions with low cell numbers were processed using SMART-Seq v4 Ultra Low Input. Findings and limits, study-wide: Just a small share of clonotypes turned up in the CD4 compartment as well as the CD8 compartment. Reappearing after the booster were most of the clones from primary vaccination (roughly 96% CD4, 85% to 90% CD8).

CDR1 and CDR2 (germline): DFQATT, SNEGSKA (reference sequence). The length of the CDR3 is 15 residues. Between the trimmed V and J ends, which lost 4 bases and 5 bases, there was a span of 20 bases. 5'RACE template switching added a universal primer site and UMIs to TCR cDNA. TCRdb called the 5' RACE reads again in MiXCR, with one record for every CDR3 protein. In the table there are 450,000 to 550,000 distinct CDR3 sequences, approximately 21% of which are singletons. This clonotype has only a few counts. Antigen specificity is unknown. The clonotype was recovered from a man aged 30 to 39 who received the YFV17D yellow fever vaccine. The sample here was PBMCs, taken 15 days after the yellow fever booster vaccination. The gene calls are TRBV20-1 and TRBJ1-2; a possible D gene is TRBD1 (6 bases). CDR3 DNA: TGCAGTGCTATAAACCGGGACACGTCACGGTATGGCTACACCTTC. Amino acids: CSAINRDTSRYGYTF.